The 22 T cell receptor beta chains below come from one sample, sequenced in a study of cytomegalovirus exposure and HLA in healthy donors. PCR amplification relied on 60 Vbeta primers (plus 13 Jbeta primers). Only in-frame clones appear in the TCRdb table, and some are missing; sequencing was by immunoSEQ multiplex PCR. The sample has about 210,000 clones, over 80% seen once. The specimen sequenced was PBMCs. The receptor source for this set is a man in his forties or fifties in good health and CMV-seropositive.

V and J are TRBV18 and TRBJ1-2; D unresolved. The CDR3 is made up of 17 amino acids. The V end was cut by 3 bases, the J end by 4 bases, with 21 bases between. CDR1 and CDR2 from the germline V gene are KGHSH and LQKENI. This CDR3 is CASSPGSAGSGSYGYTF. In DNA form, the CDR3 reads TGTGCCAGCTCACCGGGGAGTGCGGGCAGTGGAAGCTATGGCTACACCTTC.

The genes are TRBV6-5 and TRBJ2-7; 12 bases fit TRBD2. In germline, CDR1 is MNHEY, CDR2 SVGAGI. CDR3 size: 15 residues. V trimming: 4 bases; J trimming: 3 bases; junction bases outside the gene matches: 4. Here the CDR3 DNA reads TGTGCCAGCAGTTCTTGGACTAGCGGGATCTACGAGCAGTACTTC. Its translation is CASSSWTSGIYEQYF.

V usage is TRBV5-4 and J usage is TRBJ2-7, with TRBD2 matching over 10 bases. V was clipped by 0 bases and J by 4 bases; unmatched bases: 4. Germline values: CDR1 SGHNT, CDR2 YYREEE (reference sequence). The CDR3 sequence is 15 residues long. The CDR3, as DNA: TGTGCCAGCAGCTTGGTCTCACTAGCGGGATACGAGCAGTACTTC. Amino acid sequence: CASSLVSLAGYEQYF. Full variable domain (missing parts from reference TRBV5-4 and TRBJ2-7): ETGVTQSPTHLIKTRGQQVTLRCSSQSGHNTVSWYQQALGQGPQFIFQYYREEENGRGNFPPRFSGLQFPNYSSELNVNALELDDSALYLCASSLVSLAGYEQYFGPGTRLTVT.

This clone was recorded a few times. The chain recombines TRBV6-1 with TRBJ1-1, with a weak D call TRBD1 (6 bases). This CDR3 comprises 13 residues. Looked up from germline, CDR1 is MNHNS and CDR2 is SASEGT. V lost 6 bases and J 6 bases, leaving 14 bases between the germline ends. CDR3 sequence (DNA): TGTGCCAGCAGCGAACAGGGCTCCTCTGAAGCTTTCTTT. It is translated as CASSEQGSSEAFF.

The chain has TRBV7-9 and TRBJ2-3, with D possibly TRBD2 on 6 matching bases. CDR3 length: 14 residues. Per the germline V gene, CDR1 is SEHNR and CDR2 is FQNEAQ (reference sequence). Trimming removed 0 bases from V and 13 bases from J, with 17 bases in between. The CDR3 bases are TGTGCCAGCAGCTTAGCGCCGACTAGAGACCTTAAGTATTTT. Translation: CASSLAPTRDLKYF.

The chain carries TRBV7-9 and TRBJ1-4, with unresolved D. Trimming stripped 3 bases from V and 6 bases from J, with 8 bases between. CDR1 is SEHNR, CDR2 FQNEAQ, per germline (reference sequence). The CDR3 has 13 amino acids. Here the CDR3 DNA reads TGTGCCAGCAGCTTCGGGTTACATGAAAAACTGTTTTTT. It yields the protein CASSFGLHEKLFF.

The gene calls are TRBV5-1 and TRBJ2-2; D perhaps matches TRBD2 (5 bases). The V end was cut by 4 bases, the J end by 6 bases, with 7 bases between. This CDR3 contains 12 residues. Per germline, CDR1 SGHRS and CDR2 YFSETQ. The CDR3 here is CASSTEAGELFF. CDR3 nucleotides: TGCGCCAGCAGCACGGAGGCCGGGGAGCTGTTTTTT.

This chain links TRBV6-5 with TRBJ2-5; D possibly corresponds to TRBD1 (6 bases). Per the germline V gene, CDR1 is MNHEY and CDR2 is SVGAGI. The CDR3 spans 12 residues. V lost 7 bases, J lost 5 bases, and 11 bases lay in between. CDR3 amino acids: CASKDSWETQYF. The CDR3 DNA sequence: TGTGCCAGCAAGGACAGTTGGGAGACCCAGTACTTC.

This clone has only a few counts. The rearrangement joins TRBV7-8 to TRBJ2-5, with 11 bases matching TRBD1. The CDR3 consists of 15 residues. The trim removed 0 bases at V and 4 bases at J, leaving 1 base unmatched. From germline, CDR1 is SGHVS and CDR2 FQNEAQ. The CDR3 is CASSLADRGRETQYF. The CDR3 DNA sequence: TGTGCCAGCAGCTTAGCGGACAGGGGGCGAGAGACCCAGTACTTC.

J is TRBJ2-2 and V is TRBV5-1, with D maybe TRBD2 (6 bases). V was cut by 3 bases and J by 6 bases, with 9 bases left in between. The CDR3 loop spans 13 amino acids. Germline CDR1 and CDR2: SGHRS and YFSETQ. The CDR3 region is CASSSPGAGELFF. CDR3 bases: TGCGCCAGCAGCTCCCCGGGGGCCGGGGAGCTGTTTTTT.

The chain employs TRBV9 and TRBJ1-1; D might be TRBD1 (5 bases). Trimming took 4 bases from V and 3 from J, leaving 10 bases between them. Germline V gene sequence: CDR1 SGDLS, CDR2 YYNGEE. This CDR3 contains 13 residues. CDR3 in DNA: TGTGCCAGCAGCAGGGGATGGGACACTGAAGCTTTCTTT. Amino acids: CASSRGWDTEAFF.

The rearrangement links TRBV29-1 to TRBJ2-2; 9 positions match TRBD1. V trimming: 7 bases; J trimming: 4 bases; junction bases outside the gene matches: 4. The CDR3 length is 13 residues. CDR1 and CDR2 (germline): SQVTM, ANQGSEA. CDR3 bases: TGCAGCGCCGGGACAGGGCCCACCGGGGAGCTGTTTTTT. Translated, it gives CSAGTGPTGELFF.

This sequence joins TRBV2 and TRBJ2-5, with 9 bases lining up with TRBD2. The CDR3 extends over 15 amino acids. The V gene's germline CDR1 is SNHLY and CDR2 FYNNEI. With V trimmed by 5 bases and J by 5 bases, 9 bases remained unmatched. The CDR3 here is CASSRLREGRETQYF. In nucleotides, the CDR3 is TGTGCCAGCAGTCGTTTGCGGGAGGGCCGGGAGACCCAGTACTTC.

The DNA for the CDR3 is TGTGCCAGTAGTATAGGAACGAGGGTTCGGATGAACACTGAAGCTTTCTTT. Translating gives CASSIGTRVRMNTEAFF. The chain couples TRBV19 to TRBJ1-1; D gene ambiguous. Germline V CDR1 and CDR2: LNHDA, SQIVND (reference sequence). The CDR3 runs 17 residues. V was shortened by 1 base and J by 0 bases, with 15 bases between the two germline ends.

This clone was recorded at least ten times. The chain is built from TRBV19 and TRBJ2-2, with D unclear. Germline V gene sequence: CDR1 LNHDA, CDR2 SQIVND (reference sequence). This CDR3 has 14 amino acids. V was pared by 1 base and J by 10 bases, with 13 bases between. The CDR3 nucleotides read TGTGCCAGTAGTATAGGAGGAACGGTGGTGGAGCTGTTTTTT. Translation: CASSIGGTVVELFF.

This chain connects TRBV10-3 to TRBJ1-2; D is possibly TRBD1 (5 bases). The germline V and J ends were trimmed by 0 bases and 4 bases, with 9 bases remaining between them. The CDR3 contains 14 residues. CDR1 and CDR2 (germline): ENHRY, SYGVKD. This CDR3 is CAISESGGIYGYTF. DNA of the CDR3: TGTGCCATCAGTGAGTCGGGGGGAATCTATGGCTACACCTTC.

The chain combines TRBV5-1 with TRBJ2-1; 8 bases line up with TRBD2. The CDR3 runs to 16 residues. Germline V CDR1 and CDR2: SGHRS, YFSETQ. With 0 bases clipped from V and 0 bases from J, the junction kept 2 bases outside the gene matches. The CDR3 DNA follows: TGCGCCAGCAGCTTGGGACTAGCGTACTCCTACAATGAGCAGTTCTTC. This sequence encodes CASSLGLAYSYNEQFF.

This rearrangement joins TRBV10-3 to TRBJ2-7; perhaps TRBD2 as D (5 bases). Looked up from germline, CDR1 is ENHRY and CDR2 is SYGVKD. The CDR3 has 12 amino acids. V lost 7 bases and J lost 7, with 14 bases in between. CDR3 in DNA: TGTGCCATCAAGGGCGGGCCAGGAGAGCAGTACTTC. Encoded protein: CAIKGGPGEQYF.

The rearrangement links TRBV6-6 to TRBJ2-1; 7 bases are shared with TRBD2. The CDR3 spans 14 residues. Germline trimming cut 2 bases from V and 9 bases from J; bases unmatched to any gene: 7. Germline CDR1 is MNHNY and CDR2 is SVGAGI (reference sequence). Here the CDR3 reads CASSYEGLKAEQFF. The CDR3 DNA sequence: TGTGCCAGCAGTTACGAGGGACTAAAGGCTGAGCAGTTCTTC.

This clone was seen a handful of times. The gene calls are TRBV11-2 and TRBJ1-2; the D is unclear. Looked up from germline, CDR1 is SGHAT and CDR2 is FQNNGV. CDR3 length: 14 amino acids. Trimming stripped 2 bases from V and 3 bases from J, with 10 bases between. DNA for the CDR3: TGTGCCAGCAGCTTAATTGTAGGAGACTATGGCTACACCTTC. Translation gives CASSLIVGDYGYTF.

V gene TRBV7-9 combines with J gene TRBJ2-5, with 7 bases matching TRBD1. The V and J ends lost 3 bases and 2 bases, in that order; junction bases with no gene match: 9. The CDR3 extends over 16 amino acids. Germline V gene data show CDR1 as SEHNR and CDR2 as FQNEAQ (reference sequence). The chain's CDR3 is CASSFPTGLEQETQYF. The CDR3 bases are TGTGCCAGCAGCTTTCCGACAGGGTTGGAGCAAGAGACCCAGTACTTC.

The chain uses TRBV5-5 and TRBJ1-5; TRBD1 is a possible D gene (6 bases). The germline gives CDR1 SGHKS, CDR2 YYEKEE (reference sequence). Trimming took 2 bases from V and 5 from J, leaving 11 bases between them. The CDR3 has 14 residues. The CDR3 DNA follows: TGTGCCAGCAGCTTTTCGACAGGCGATCAGCCCCAGCATTTT. Protein product: CASSFSTGDQPQHF.